These 13 T cell receptor beta chains originate from one sample sequenced in a study of CD8+CD57+ T cells in acquired aplastic anemia. CDR3 and TCR beta VDJ profiling relied on genomic DNA as the template. TCRdb used MiXCR to reprocess the reads, holding one entry per CDR3 protein. The data show tens of thousands of distinct CDR3 sequences, 65% to 80% seen once. The sample was sorted CD4+, CD8+, or CD8+CD57+ T cells (not recorded which) from PBMCs. Receptors were obtained from a human donor in good health, serving as a control.

The chain employs TRBV7-6 and TRBJ2-1, with D perhaps TRBD2 (5 bases). Deletions cut 5 bases from V and 5 bases from J, with 13 bases between. Germline CDR1 reads SGHVS; CDR2 reads FNYEAQ. The CDR3 is made up of 14 amino acids. This CDR3 reads CASSPSGGHNEQFF. CDR3 coding DNA: TGTGCCAGCAGCCCCAGCGGTGGCCACAATGAGCAGTTCTTC.

This clonotype was seen more than once but under ten times. The germline gene is not matched at one end of the junction; a read error may be the cause. The chain joins TRBV7-7 to TRBJ2-5; TRBD1 aligns across 8 bases. Germline CDR1 reads SSHAT; CDR2 reads FNYEAQ (reference sequence). The CDR3 loop spans 15 amino acids. CDR3 sequence (DNA): TGTGCTAGCAGCCCCGACAGGGGAATGGGAGAGACCCAGTACTTC. It is translated as CASSPDRGMGETQYF.

This chain uses TRBV11-3 with TRBJ2-5, with D tentatively TRBD1 or TRBD2 (5 bases each). The CDR3 has 17 amino acids. The V gene's germline CDR1 is SGHNT and CDR2 YENEEA. V dropped 1 base and J dropped 0 bases, with 15 bases sitting between them. The CDR3: CASSLAYTGLYQETQYF. CDR3 DNA: TGTGCCAGCAGCTTAGCTTATACAGGACTGTACCAAGAGACCCAGTACTTC.

The J gene is TRBJ2-3, the V gene TRBV24-1; 11 bases agree with TRBD2. V shed 9 bases and J 5 bases; nucleotides not matched to a gene: 9. The CDR3 is made up of 15 amino acids. Germline V gives CDR1 KGHDR, CDR2 SFDVKD. The CDR3 DNA reads TGTGCCACCCGTACTAGCGGGAGCGGTAGAGATACGCAGTATTTT. This encodes CATRTSGSGRDTQYF.

The chain has TRBV20-1 and TRBJ1-5; D gene unclear. The CDR3 runs to 13 residues. Trimming removed 4 bases from V and 11 bases from J, with 18 bases in between. Looked up from germline, CDR1 is DFQATT and CDR2 is SNEGSKA (reference sequence). As DNA, the CDR3 is TGCAGTGCTACGGCACACGACCCACTAGCCCAGCATTTT. This translates into CSATAHDPLAQHF.

This rearrangement joins TRBV10-1 to TRBJ2-6; D gene unclear. This CDR3 is built from 13 residues. V was trimmed by 6 bases and J by 4 bases, leaving 7 bases between them. Germline CDR1 WNHNN, CDR2 SYGVQD (reference sequence). The CDR3 DNA follows: TGCGCCAGCAGGGATGTAGGGGCCAACGTCCTGACTTTC. It is translated as CASRDVGANVLTF.

The chain employs TRBV29-1 and TRBJ1-2; no reliable D call. Germline CDR1 is SQVTM and CDR2 is ANQGSEA. V dropped 0 bases and J dropped 0 bases, with 14 bases sitting between them. The length of the CDR3 is 16 residues. Written as DNA, the CDR3 is TGCAGCGTTGAAGATCGGGGATCTACAGCTAACTATGGCTACACCTTC. Its protein is CSVEDRGSTANYGYTF.

This clonotype was seen a few times. This chain joins TRBV9 and TRBJ1-2; no reliable D call. The CDR3 is made up of 12 amino acids. Between the trimmed V and J ends, which lost 2 bases and 4 bases, there was a span of 6 bases. Germline V gene sequence: CDR1 SGDLS, CDR2 YYNGEE. The CDR3 DNA is TGTGCCAGCAGCGTGGGCAGCTATGGCTACACCTTC. Protein sequence: CASSVGSYGYTF.

This clonotype was seen a handful of times. The gene calls are TRBV29-1 and TRBJ1-1; D is ambiguous. CDR3 length: 10 residues. Between the trimmed V and J ends, which lost 6 bases and 6 bases, there was a span of 8 bases. The germline CDR1 and CDR2 sequences are SQVTM and ANQGSEA. The CDR3 DNA is TGCAGCGTGCGGGAGGCTGAAGCTTTCTTT. Its protein product is CSVREAEAFF.

The chain carries TRBV19 and TRBJ1-5; no clear D gene. Matching the DNA end better, TRBJ2-3 makes the J call doubtful. Germline V gives CDR1 LNHDA, CDR2 SQIVND (reference sequence). The CDR3 length is 11 residues. The CDR3 DNA sequence: TGTGCCAGTACCAACACAGATACGCAGTATTTT. It yields the protein CASTNTDTQYF.

The chain employs TRBV19 and TRBJ2-1; TRBD2 agrees at 12 bases. The junction had 10 bases not matched to a gene; V was cut back by 6 bases and J by 7 bases. The germline V gene encodes CDR1 LNHDA and CDR2 SQIVND (reference sequence). CDR3 size: 16 residues. The DNA for the CDR3 is TGTGCCAGTAGCCAACGACTAGCGGGAGCTAGGAATGAGCAGTTCTTC. Its translation is CASSQRLAGARNEQFF.

The CDR3 DNA reads as TGCAGCGTTGACCGGATACCCACTGAAGCTTTCTTT. It yields the protein CSVDRIPTEAFF. The V call is TRBV29-1, the J call TRBJ1-1; D is ambiguous. Trimming took off 3 bases at V and 4 bases at J, with 9 bases between the two ends. Germline CDR1 reads SQVTM; CDR2 reads ANQGSEA. CDR3 length equals 12 residues.

The CDR3 protein is CAIRLTSGVSEQFF. The CDR3 nucleotides are TGTGCCATCAGACTGACTAGCGGGGTCTCAGAGCAGTTCTTC. V usage is TRBV10-3 and J usage is TRBJ2-1, with 11 bases matching TRBD2. The CDR3 is made up of 14 amino acids. Germline CDR1 reads ENHRY; CDR2 reads SYGVKD. With V trimmed by 6 bases and J by 10 bases, 8 bases remained unmatched.